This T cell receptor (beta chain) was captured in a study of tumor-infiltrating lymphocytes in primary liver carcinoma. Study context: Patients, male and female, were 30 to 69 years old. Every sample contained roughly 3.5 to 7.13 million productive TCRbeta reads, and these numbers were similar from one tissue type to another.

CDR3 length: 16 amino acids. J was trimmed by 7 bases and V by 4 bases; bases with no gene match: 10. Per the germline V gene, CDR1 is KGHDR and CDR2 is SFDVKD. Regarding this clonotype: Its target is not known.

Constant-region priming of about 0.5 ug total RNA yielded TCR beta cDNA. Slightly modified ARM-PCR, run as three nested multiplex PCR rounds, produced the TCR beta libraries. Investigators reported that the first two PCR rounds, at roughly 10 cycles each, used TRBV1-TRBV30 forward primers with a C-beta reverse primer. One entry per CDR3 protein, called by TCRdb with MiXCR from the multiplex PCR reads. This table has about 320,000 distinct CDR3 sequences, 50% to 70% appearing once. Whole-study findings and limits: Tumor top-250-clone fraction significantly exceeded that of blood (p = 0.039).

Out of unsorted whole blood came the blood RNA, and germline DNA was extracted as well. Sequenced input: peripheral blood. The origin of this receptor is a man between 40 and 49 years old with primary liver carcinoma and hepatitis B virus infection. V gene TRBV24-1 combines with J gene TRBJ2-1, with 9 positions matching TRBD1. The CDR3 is CATSDPQGASRNEQFF. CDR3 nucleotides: TGTGCCACCAGTGACCCACAGGGGGCAAGTAGGAATGAGCAGTTCTTC.